The present TCR beta chain was sequenced within a study of T-cell memory formation after mild COVID-19. Study summary: Among the donors, TCR clusters were largely specific to each donor.

This clonotype has more than one count but fewer than ten. No antigen is known for it. The TCR alpha and TCR beta cDNA libraries, bearing sample barcodes and UMIs, were generated by 5'RACE using constant-segment primers. TCRdb re-called the 5' RACE reads with MiXCR, one entry per CDR3 protein. This table holds 110,000 or so distinct CDR3 sequences, around a fifth found once. Trimming stripped 3 bases from V and 8 bases from J, with 17 bases between. The CDR3 is 14 residues long. Looked up from germline, CDR1 is SQVTM and CDR2 is ANQGSEA. Study findings and constraints: Contracting clones from day 15 to 85 had balanced CD4/CD8; later expanders favoured CD4+. Pre-infection memory already had some responding clones, implying cross-reactive memory joined.

Sequencing was done on a sample of PBMCs or a T cell subset sorted from them (not recorded which). The chain carries TRBV29-1 and TRBJ2-1; D not certain. The TCR comes from a man between 18 and 29 years old who had mild COVID-19 (a few samples of this study predate the infection). Cell type and time point are not known. CDR3 sequence (DNA): TGCAGCGTTGAGGCTAACCAAAATAACGATGAGCAGTTCTTC. This codes for CSVEANQNNDEQFF.